A single sample is the source of the 16 T cell receptor beta chains below, sequenced in a study of early stage breast cancer tumors. Produced via immunoSEQ multiplex PCR; TCRdb's table is partial and in-frame only. Of about 28,000 clones in the sample, about three fifths were seen once. The material sequenced was breast tumor tissue. These receptors were taken from a person aged 50-59 years with breast cancer.

The gene calls are TRBV2 and TRBJ2-2; tentative D call: TRBD1 (6 bases). Trimming stripped 1 base from V and 4 bases from J, with 7 bases between. Germline values: CDR1 SNHLY, CDR2 FYNNEI. CDR3 length: 14 amino acids. The CDR3 loop is CASSEVGATGELFF. DNA for the CDR3: TGTGCCAGCAGTGAAGTGGGGGCCACCGGGGAGCTGTTTTTT.

The chain combines TRBV21-1 with TRBJ2-5; TRBD2 is taken as the D call from the table, unchecked against the DNA. TRBV21-1 is assigned pseudogene status. This CDR3 is 20 amino acids long. The CDR3 region is CASSKSPPGRGNKVQETQYF. Here the CDR3 DNA reads TGTGCCAGCAGCAAATCCCCCCCGGGTCGAGGGAATAAGGTCCAAGAGACCCAGTACTTC.

V is TRBV4-3 and J is TRBJ2-5; D is undetermined. Deletions cut 4 bases from V and 0 bases from J, with 12 bases between. The germline V gene has CDR1 LGHNA and CDR2 YSLEER. The CDR3 runs 15 residues. The CDR3 region is CASSPGDADQETQYF. CDR3 coding DNA: TGCGCCAGCAGCCCAGGCGATGCAGACCAAGAGACCCAGTACTTC.

The J gene is TRBJ2-7, the V gene TRBV9, with D tentatively TRBD2 (5 bases). Looked up from germline, CDR1 is SGDLS and CDR2 is YYNGEE. Trimming removed 0 bases at V and 5 bases at J, with 18 bases between. The CDR3 is made up of 16 amino acids. CDR3 amino acids: CASSVGGSPLIHEQYF. CDR3 DNA: TGTGCCAGCAGCGTAGGAGGGTCACCTTTGATCCACGAGCAGTACTTC. Complete variable domain (other parts from reference TRBV9 and TRBJ2-7): DSGVTQTPKHLITATGQRVTLRCSPRSGDLSVYWYQQSLDQGLQFLIQYYNGEERAKGNILERFSAQQFPDLHSELNLSSLELGDSALYFCASSVGGSPLIHEQYFGPGTRLTVT.

The sample holds a few counts of this clone. The chain uses TRBV5-6 and TRBJ1-2; 7 nucleotides match TRBD1. Per germline, CDR1 SGHDT and CDR2 YYEEEE. The length of the CDR3 is 14 residues. V was pared by 3 bases and J by 3 bases, with 5 bases of the junction left unmatched. For the CDR3, the DNA is TGTGCCAGCAGCTGGGACAGAGCCGACTATGGCTACACCTTC. It translates to CASSWDRADYGYTF.

The chain joins TRBV27 to TRBJ1-5; D unresolved. Germline CDR1 reads MNHEY; CDR2 reads SMNVEV (reference sequence). The CDR3 length is 16 residues. Trimming took off 6 bases at V and 0 bases at J, with 15 bases between the two ends. CDR3 bases: TGTGCCAGCAGCCAGGATTGGAAGAATAGCAATCAGCCCCAGCATTTT. This encodes CASSQDWKNSNQPQHF.

V usage is TRBV7-8 and J usage is TRBJ1-1; 7 nucleotides match TRBD1. The CDR3 sequence is 13 residues long. Germline trimming cut 4 bases from V and 11 bases from J; bases unmatched to any gene: 10. Germline V gene sequence: CDR1 SGHVS, CDR2 FQNEAQ. This chain's CDR3 is CASSWSDRASAFF. The CDR3 DNA reads as TGTGCCAGCAGCTGGTCCGACAGGGCAAGCGCTTTCTTT.

The chain couples TRBV5-1 to TRBJ2-7; 11 positions match TRBD1. J lost 7 bases, V lost 0 bases, and 3 bases had no gene match. The CDR3 spans 14 residues. Germline V gene lookup returns CDR1 SGHRS and CDR2 YFSETQ. This CDR3 is CASSLVRDRGEQYF. The CDR3 coding sequence is TGCGCCAGCAGCTTGGTTAGGGACAGGGGGGAGCAGTACTTC.

The gene calls are TRBV9 and TRBJ2-3; the D is unclear. The V and J ends lost 0 bases and 5 bases respectively, with 16 bases between them. The length of the CDR3 is 16 residues. Germline V gene data show CDR1 as SGDLS and CDR2 as YYNGEE. The CDR3 sequence: CASSVESGGAVDTQYF. In DNA form, the CDR3 reads TGTGCCAGCAGCGTAGAAAGTGGCGGCGCCGTAGATACGCAGTATTTT.

This clone was found a few times. The chain combines TRBV7-9 with TRBJ2-3; D gene ambiguous. V gave up 5 bases and J gave up 0 bases, with 9 bases separating them. Looked up from germline, CDR1 is SEHNR and CDR2 is FQNEAQ (reference sequence). This CDR3 has 14 amino acids. CDR3 protein: CASSDSGSTDTQYF. The CDR3 bases are TGTGCCAGCAGCGATAGTGGTAGCACAGATACGCAGTATTTT. The full variable domain, with the rest looked up from reference TRBV7-9 and TRBJ2-3, is DTGVSQNPRHKITKRGQNVTFRCDPISEHNRLYWYRQTLGQGPEFLTYFQNEAQLEKSRLLSDRFSAERPKGSFSTLEIQRTEQGDSAMYLCASSDSGSTDTQYFGPGTRLTVL.

This chain links TRBV23-1 with TRBJ2-7, with D tentatively TRBD2 (5 bases). TRBV23-1 is an ORF for which the function is uncertain. CDR3 length: 13 residues. Trimming pared 6 bases from V and 3 bases from J, leaving 12 bases between. CDR3 region: CASSSGNLYEQYF. CDR3 DNA sequence: TGCGCCAGCAGCTCCGGGAACCTCTACGAGCAGTACTTC.

V is TRBV5-6 and J is TRBJ2-3; no clear D. V was clipped by 2 bases and J by 1 base, with 8 bases between them. The CDR3 has 14 amino acids. The germline gives CDR1 SGHDT, CDR2 YYEEEE. CDR3 protein: CASSFDRGTDTQYF. The CDR3, as DNA: TGTGCCAGCAGCTTTGACCGGGGCACAGATACGCAGTATTTT.

This sequence joins TRBV5-5 and TRBJ2-7, with D possibly matching TRBD1 (7 bases). The CDR3 spans 15 residues. V was clipped by 4 bases and J by 0 bases, with 14 bases between them. In germline, CDR1 is SGHKS, CDR2 YYEKEE (reference sequence). The CDR3 DNA is TGTGCCAGCAGCCAGTCAGGGGGAGGCTCCTACGAGCAGTACTTC. This translates into CASSQSGGGSYEQYF. Supplemented by reference TRBV5-5 and TRBJ2-7, the full variable domain reads DAGVTQSPTHLIKTRGQQVTLRCSPISGHKSVSWYQQVLGQGPQFIFQYYEKEERGRGNFPDRFSARQFPNYSSELNVNALLLGDSALYLCASSQSGGGSYEQYFGPGTRLTVT.

V gene TRBV2 combines with J gene TRBJ1-4; D is unclear. Germline values: CDR1 SNHLY, CDR2 FYNNEI. With 1 base removed from V and 7 bases from J, the gap between germline ends came to 10 bases. This CDR3 spans 14 amino acids. This CDR3 reads CASSEVRTGEKLFF. In DNA form, the CDR3 reads TGTGCCAGCAGTGAAGTCAGGACTGGTGAAAAACTGTTTTTT.

This chain uses TRBV5-1 with TRBJ2-3, with D possibly being TRBD2 (5 bases). The CDR3 totals 13 residues. Germline CDR1 reads SGHRS; CDR2 reads YFSETQ. V shed 5 bases and J shed 8 bases, with 15 bases lying between them. DNA of the CDR3: TGCGCCAGCAGAGGTGAGGGAGCAGGTACGCAGTATTTT. Translated, it gives CASRGEGAGTQYF.

The chain joins TRBV5-1 to TRBJ2-1, with D possibly being TRBD2 (6 bases). The CDR3 totals 14 residues. From germline, CDR1 is SGHRS and CDR2 YFSETQ. V gave up 3 bases and J gave up 7 bases, with 14 bases separating them. In DNA form, the CDR3 reads TGCGCCAGCAGCTACGGGACTCAAGCAAATGAGCAGTTCTTC. Amino acids: CASSYGTQANEQFF. The variable domain in full, completed from reference TRBV5-1 and TRBJ2-1, reads KAGVTQTPRYLIKTRGQQVTLSCSPISGHRSVSWYQQTPGQGLQFLFEYFSETQRNKGNFPGRFSGRQFSNSRSEMNVSTLELGDSALYLCASSYGTQANEQFFGPGTRLTVL.